Following are 8 T cell receptor beta chains from one sample sequenced in a study of T cell responses to AZD1222 COVID-19 vaccine. The table came from immunoSEQ multiplex PCR; TCRdb's copy has only in-frame clones and leaves some out. Of about 100,000 clones detected, 88% appear once; the ten largest clones hold about 1.7%. Sequencing used peripheral blood, obtained on day 0 of AZD1222 vaccination. Every receptor here comes from an adult in good health.

The J gene is TRBJ1-1, the V gene TRBV6-1; maybe TRBD1 (5 bases). CDR3 length equals 18 residues. Per the germline V gene, CDR1 is MNHNS and CDR2 is SASEGT. V lost 2 bases and J 1 base, leaving 20 bases between the germline ends. This CDR3 is CASSEWGVPLQKNTEAFF. The CDR3 nucleotides are TGTGCCAGCAGTGAATGGGGGGTACCCTTACAAAAGAACACTGAAGCTTTCTTT.

The rearrangement links TRBV9 to TRBJ1-1; the D is unclear. The ends were cut back, 0 bases at V and 2 bases at J, with 8 bases in the middle. This CDR3 contains 14 residues. Germline V gene lookup returns CDR1 SGDLS and CDR2 YYNGEE. The CDR3 coding sequence is TGTGCCAGCAGCGTAGATAGCTATAACACTGAAGCTTTCTTT. This codes for CASSVDSYNTEAFF.

The chain links TRBV11-2 to TRBJ2-7, with TRBD2 matching over 7 bases. CDR3 size: 16 residues. The J segment lost 0 bases and the V segment lost 5 bases, leaving 10 bases of the junction unmatched. Germline-derived CDR1 and CDR2 are SGHAT and FQNNGV. CDR3 nucleotides: TGTGCCAGCAGCCCGCTTGGAGCGGGGAGCTCCTACGAGCAGTACTTC. Translation: CASSPLGAGSSYEQYF.

The chain has TRBV19 and TRBJ2-7, with a weak D call TRBD2 (6 bases). The length of the CDR3 is 15 residues. CDR1 and CDR2 from the germline V gene are LNHDA and SQIVND (reference sequence). V lost 3 bases and J lost 2, with 14 bases in between. CDR3 region: CASSIGRERPYEQYF. CDR3 in DNA: TGTGCCAGTAGTATCGGGCGGGAACGACCCTACGAGCAGTACTTC.

The V gene is TRBV19, the J gene TRBJ1-6; 12 bases align to TRBD1. Unmatched junction bases numbered 9, after V lost 8 bases and J lost 7 bases. CDR1 is LNHDA, CDR2 SQIVND, per germline (reference sequence). The CDR3 runs to 16 residues. The CDR3 is CASSGTGGLRNSPLHF. The CDR3 DNA is TGTGCCAGTTCCGGGACAGGGGGCTTAAGGAATTCACCCCTCCACTTT.

To note about this clone: An end of the junction does not agree with germline; a read error may underlie this. The chain combines TRBV2 with TRBJ1-1; a possible D gene is TRBD1 (5 bases). CDR3 length: 15 residues. Germline CDR1 and CDR2: SNHLY and FYNNEI. CDR3 DNA sequence: TGTGCCAGCAGTGAAGCGCTTCAAGGAGGGCTGGGGCTCGACTTT. It translates to CASSEALQGGLGLDF. The full variable domain, completed using reference TRBV2 and TRBJ1-1, is EPEVTQTPSHQVTQMGQEVILRCVPISNHLYFYWYRQILGQKVEFLVSFYNNEISEKSEIFDDQFSVERPDGSNFTLKIRSTKLEDSAMYFCASSEALQGGLGLDFGQGTRLTVV.

This sequence joins TRBV7-2 and TRBJ2-1; the D gene is possibly TRBD1 (6 bases). Trimming took 1 base from V and 5 from J, leaving 12 bases between them. Germline loops: CDR1 SGHTA, CDR2 FQGNSA. The CDR3 runs 15 residues. Here the CDR3 reads CASSLDSTGNNEQFF. The CDR3 coding sequence is TGTGCCAGCAGCTTAGACTCGACAGGTAACAATGAGCAGTTCTTC.

The CDR3 loop is CATSRAQGEIEAFF. CDR3 sequence (DNA): TGTGCCACCAGCAGAGCGCAGGGGGAAATTGAAGCTTTCTTT. The genes are TRBV15 and TRBJ1-1; 7 nucleotides match TRBD1. This CDR3 has 14 residues. CDR1 and CDR2 from the germline V gene are LNHNV and YYDKDF (reference sequence). Unmatched junction bases numbered 6, after V lost 1 base and J lost 7 bases.